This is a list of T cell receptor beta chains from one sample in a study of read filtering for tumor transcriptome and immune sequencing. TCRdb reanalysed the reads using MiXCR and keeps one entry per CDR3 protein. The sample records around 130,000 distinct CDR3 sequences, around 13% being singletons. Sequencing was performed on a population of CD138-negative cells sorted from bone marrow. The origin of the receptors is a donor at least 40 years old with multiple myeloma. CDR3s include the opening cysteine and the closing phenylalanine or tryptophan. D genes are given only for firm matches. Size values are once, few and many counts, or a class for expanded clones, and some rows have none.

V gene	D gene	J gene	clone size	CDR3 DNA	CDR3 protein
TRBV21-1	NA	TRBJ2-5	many	TGTGCCAGCAGGTCGCGGGAGGGGGAGACCCAGTACTTC	CASRSREGETQYF
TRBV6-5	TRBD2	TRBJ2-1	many	TGTGCCAGCAGGGCAAGCGGGAGGGGGATTTTCAATGAGCAGTTCTTC	CASRASGRGIFNEQFF
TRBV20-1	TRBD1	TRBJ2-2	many	TGCAGTGCTGCCAAGAACCCGGGACAGGGGGACGAGACCGGGGAGCTGTTTTTT	CSAAKNPGQGDETGELFF
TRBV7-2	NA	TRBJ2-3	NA	TGTGCCAGCGGCGCTCAGGAGGATATGCAGTATTTT	CASGAQEDMQYF
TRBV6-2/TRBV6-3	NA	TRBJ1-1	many	TGTGCCAGCAGTTACTCAGCAGGGAGGGGAACTGAAGCTTTCTTT	CASSYSAGRGTEAFF
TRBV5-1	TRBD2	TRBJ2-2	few	TGCGCCAGCAGCTTAGCGGGTCCGGGGGGCACCGGGGAGCTGTTTTTT	CASSLAGPGGTGELFF
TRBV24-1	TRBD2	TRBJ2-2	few	TGTGCCACCAGTGATTTGGCTAGCGGGAAAAACACCGGGGAGCTGTTTTTT	CATSDLASGKNTGELFF
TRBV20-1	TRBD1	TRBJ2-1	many	TGCAGTGCTAACTTGGGCGGGACAGGGAGGAATGAGCAGTTCTTC	CSANLGGTGRNEQFF
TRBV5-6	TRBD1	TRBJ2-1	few	TGTGCCAGCAGCCAAGGCACCGGGACAGGGTACAATGAGCAGTTCTTC	CASSQGTGTGYNEQFF
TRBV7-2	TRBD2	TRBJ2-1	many	TGTGCCAGCAGCCTGACTAGCGGGAGCACTGAGCAGTTCTTC	CASSLTSGSTEQFF
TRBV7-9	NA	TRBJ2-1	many	TGTGCCAGCAGCCCTCCCTTTGGGCGCGGAAGGGGGGATGAGCAGTTCTTC	CASSPPFGRGRGDEQFF
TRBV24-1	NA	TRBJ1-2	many	TGTGCCACCAGTGAGAGTGAGGGCTCCGGCTACACCTTC	CATSESEGSGYTF
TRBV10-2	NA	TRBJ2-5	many	TGCGCCAGCAGTGAGTCTGGCTTTCAAGAGACCCAGTACTTC	CASSESGFQETQYF
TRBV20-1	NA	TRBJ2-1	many	TGCAGTGCCGGAAGGGCGGGGGCCTCCTACAATGAGCAGTTCTTC	CSAGRAGASYNEQFF
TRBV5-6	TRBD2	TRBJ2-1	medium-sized	TGTGCCAGCAGCTTGTTCGGTCCTAGCGGGAGTTACAATGAGCAGTTCTTC	CASSLFGPSGSYNEQFF
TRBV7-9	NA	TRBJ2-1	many	TGTGCCAGCAGCGGTCCCACCGGGGGAAGCAGGCAGTTCTTC	CASSGPTGGSRQFF
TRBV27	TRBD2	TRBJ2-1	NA	TGTGCCAGCAGTTTGCTTGGGCTAGCGGGAGAGGTAAATGAGCAGTTCTTC	CASSLLGLAGEVNEQFF
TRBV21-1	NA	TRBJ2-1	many	TGTGCCAGCAGCAAAGTGGGAGGGAGGGTCTACAATGAGCAGTTCTTC	CASSKVGGRVYNEQFF
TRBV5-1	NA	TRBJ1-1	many	TGCGCCAGCAGCTGGGACGTCTCACGGGAAGCTTTCTTT	CASSWDVSREAFF
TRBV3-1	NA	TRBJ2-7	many	TGTGCCAGCAGACCCGGGGGCTCCTACGAGCAGTACTTC	CASRPGGSYEQYF
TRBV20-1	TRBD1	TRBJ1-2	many	TGCAGTGCTTCCCGGGACAGAAGTAACTATGGCTACACCTTC	CSASRDRSNYGYTF
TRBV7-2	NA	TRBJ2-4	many	TGTGCCAGCAGTTCGCTGGCGGGGGCAGGGGAAAACATTCAGTACTTC	CASSSLAGAGENIQYF
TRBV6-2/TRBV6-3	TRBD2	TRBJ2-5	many	TGTGCCAGCAGTTACCGAGCGGGAGGTGAGACCCAGTACTTC	CASSYRAGGETQYF
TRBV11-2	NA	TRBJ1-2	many	TGTGCCAGCAGCTTAGCGGTATGGGGGATCCATGGCTACACCTTC	CASSLAVWGIHGYTF
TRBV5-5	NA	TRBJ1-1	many	TGTGCCAGCAGCTCAGTGGCCCCCATCACTGAAGCTTTCTTT	CASSSVAPITEAFF
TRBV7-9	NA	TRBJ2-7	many	TGTGCCAGCAGCTCCCGGACAGTTTCGTCCTACGAGCAGTACTTC	CASSSRTVSSYEQYF
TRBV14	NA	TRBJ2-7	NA	TGTGCCAGCAGCCAGGTGGGGTCCTACGAGCAGTACTTC	CASSQVGSYEQYF
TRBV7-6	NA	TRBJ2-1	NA	TGTGCCAGCAGCTTAGGGGTAGCGGACCCCTACAATGAGCAGTTCTTC	CASSLGVADPYNEQFF
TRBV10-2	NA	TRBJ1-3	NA	TGCGCCAGCAGTGAGTCGATCAGGCCTGGAAACACCATATATTTT	CASSESIRPGNTIYF
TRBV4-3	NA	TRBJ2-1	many	TGCGCCAGCAGCCAAGATCGGGCATACAATGAGCAGTTCTTC	CASSQDRAYNEQFF
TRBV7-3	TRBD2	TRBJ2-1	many	TGTGCCAGCAGCTTACGACTAGCGGGAGCCCCTGACGAGCAGTTCTTC	CASSLRLAGAPDEQFF
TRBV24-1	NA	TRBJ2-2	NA	TGTGCCACCAGTGATTGGGGGGGGGGCGCGTCATACCGGGAGCTGTTTTTT	CATSDWGGGASYRELFF
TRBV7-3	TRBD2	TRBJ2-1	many	TGTGCCAGCAGCTCCTATCCGGGGTGGGGACTAGGTGTTGATGAGCAGTTCTTC	CASSSYPGWGLGVDEQFF
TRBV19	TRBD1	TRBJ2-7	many	TGTGCCAGTAGTACCGGGACAGGGGATTACGAGCAGTACTTC	CASSTGTGDYEQYF
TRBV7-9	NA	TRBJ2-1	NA	TGTGCCAGCAGCTTATGGTCCAGCGGGTCCTACAATGAGCAGTTCTTC	CASSLWSSGSYNEQFF
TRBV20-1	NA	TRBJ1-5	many	TGCAGTGCTTACGAAGGCTATAGCAATCAGCCCCAGCATTTT	CSAYEGYSNQPQHF